The T cell receptor (beta chain) described here comes from a study of cytomegalovirus exposure and HLA in healthy donors. The PCR employed 60 Vbeta primers together with 13 Jbeta primers. The table came from immunoSEQ multiplex PCR; TCRdb's copy has only in-frame clones and leaves some out. The table lists over 70,000 clones, 70% to 75% of them singletons. V lost 0 bases and J lost 0; bases outside the gene matches: 9. This CDR3 has 19 amino acids. CDR1 and CDR2 from the germline V gene are GTSNPN and SVGIG (reference sequence). The J gene is TRBJ2-7, the V gene TRBV30; 15 nucleotides match TRBD2. The clonotype was recovered from a human donor in good health. What was sequenced was PBMCs. The CDR3 DNA sequence: TGTGCCTGGAGTGTCATCCCGGGACTAGCGGGAGGTTTCTCCTACGAGCAGTACTTC. Translating gives CAWSVIPGLAGGFSYEQYF.